This T cell receptor beta chain was documented in a study of blood T cell repertoires in COVID-19. Study-level background: Spain, Italy and the United States supplied samples that represented acute and convalescent COVID-19. PBMCs, B-cell-depleted T cells, or T cells were the source of the cDNA or gDNA that made up the material.

Clones were read by immunoSEQ multiplex PCR, and TCRdb kept only the in-frame ones, dropping some. This sample has approximately 150,000 clones; 80% to 90% occur once, and the top ten carry approximately 2%. The CDR3 sequence is 15 residues long. Germline V CDR1 and CDR2: LGHNA, YNFKEQ. The germline V and J ends were trimmed by 0 bases and 5 bases, with 11 bases remaining between them. The chain uses TRBV4-2 and TRBJ1-5; D perhaps matches TRBD1 (6 bases). This TCR came from an elderly woman with acute or convalescent COVID-19. The sample taken for sequencing was peripheral blood. For the CDR3, the DNA is TGTGCCAGCAGCCAAGATTACAGGGTGGATCAGCCCCAGCATTTT. This encodes CASSQDYRVDQPQHF.